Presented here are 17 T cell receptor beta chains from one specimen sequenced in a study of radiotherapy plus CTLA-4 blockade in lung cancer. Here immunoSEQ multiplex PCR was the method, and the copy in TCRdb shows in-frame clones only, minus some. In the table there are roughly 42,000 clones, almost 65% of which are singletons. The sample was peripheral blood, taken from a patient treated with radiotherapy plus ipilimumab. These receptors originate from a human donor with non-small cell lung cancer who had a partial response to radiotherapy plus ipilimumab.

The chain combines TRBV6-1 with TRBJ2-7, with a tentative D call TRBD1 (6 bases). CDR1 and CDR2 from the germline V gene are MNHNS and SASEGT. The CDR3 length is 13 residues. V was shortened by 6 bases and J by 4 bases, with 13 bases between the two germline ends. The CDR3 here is CASRDRTLYEQYF. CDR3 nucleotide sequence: TGTGCCAGCAGAGACAGGACCCTGTACGAGCAGTACTTC.

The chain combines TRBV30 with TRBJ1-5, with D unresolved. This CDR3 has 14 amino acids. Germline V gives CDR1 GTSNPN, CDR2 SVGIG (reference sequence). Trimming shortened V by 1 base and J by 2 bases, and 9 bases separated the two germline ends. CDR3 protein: CAWSGSSGNQPQHF. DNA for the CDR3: TGTGCCTGGAGTGGTTCTAGTGGCAATCAGCCCCAGCATTTT.

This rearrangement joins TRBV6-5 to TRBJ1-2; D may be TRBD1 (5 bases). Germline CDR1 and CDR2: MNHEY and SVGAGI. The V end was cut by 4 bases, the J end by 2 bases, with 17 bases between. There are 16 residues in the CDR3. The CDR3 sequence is CASSSLTARTNYGYTF. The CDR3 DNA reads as TGTGCCAGCAGTTCCCTGACAGCAAGGACGAACTATGGCTACACCTTC.

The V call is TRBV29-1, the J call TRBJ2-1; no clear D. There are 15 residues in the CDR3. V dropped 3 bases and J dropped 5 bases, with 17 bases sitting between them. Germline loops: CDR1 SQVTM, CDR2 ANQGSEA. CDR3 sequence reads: CSVDRSAAINNEQFF. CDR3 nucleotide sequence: TGCAGCGTTGATCGCTCGGCGGCAATCAACAATGAGCAGTTCTTC.

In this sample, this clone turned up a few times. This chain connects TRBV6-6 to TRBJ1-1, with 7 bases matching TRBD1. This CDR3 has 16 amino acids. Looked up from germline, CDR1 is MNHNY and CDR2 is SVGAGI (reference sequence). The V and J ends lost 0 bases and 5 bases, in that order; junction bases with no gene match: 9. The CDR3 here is CASSYSIQGVGTEAFF. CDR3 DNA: TGTGCCAGCAGTTACTCCATTCAGGGGGTAGGGACTGAAGCTTTCTTT.

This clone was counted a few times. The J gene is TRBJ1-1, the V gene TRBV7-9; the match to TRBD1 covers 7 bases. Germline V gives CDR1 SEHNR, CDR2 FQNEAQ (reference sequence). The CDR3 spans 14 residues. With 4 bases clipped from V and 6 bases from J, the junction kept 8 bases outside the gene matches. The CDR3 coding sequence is TGTGCCAGCAGCTCTTCAGGGGGACAAGCTGAAGCTTTCTTT. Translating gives CASSSSGGQAEAFF. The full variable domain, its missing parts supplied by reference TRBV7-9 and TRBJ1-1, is DTGVSQNPRHKITKRGQNVTFRCDPISEHNRLYWYRQTLGQGPEFLTYFQNEAQLEKSRLLSDRFSAERPKGSFSTLEIQRTEQGDSAMYLCASSSSGGQAEAFFGQGTRLTVV.

Here the CDR3 DNA reads TGTGCCAGCAGTTGGAGGGGCAATCAGCCCCAGCATTTT. Its protein is CASSWRGNQPQHF. The V and J genes are TRBV2 and TRBJ1-5, with D hard to call. This CDR3 is 13 amino acids long. CDR1 is SNHLY and CDR2 is FYNNEI in the germline V gene. Trimming took 5 bases from V and 2 from J, leaving 7 bases between them.

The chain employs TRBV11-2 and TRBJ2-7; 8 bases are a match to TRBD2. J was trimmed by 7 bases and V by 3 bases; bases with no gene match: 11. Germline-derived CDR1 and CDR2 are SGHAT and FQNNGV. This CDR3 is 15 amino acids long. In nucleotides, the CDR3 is TGTGCCAGCAGCTTGAGAGCTCGAGCGGGGGAAGAGCAGTACTTC. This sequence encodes CASSLRARAGEEQYF. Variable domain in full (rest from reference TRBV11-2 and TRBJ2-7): EAGVAQSPRYKIIEKRQSVAFWCNPISGHATLYWYQQILGQGPKLLIQFQNNGVVDDSQLPKDRFSAERLKGVDSTLKIQPAKLEDSAVYLCASSLRARAGEEQYFGPGTRLTVT.

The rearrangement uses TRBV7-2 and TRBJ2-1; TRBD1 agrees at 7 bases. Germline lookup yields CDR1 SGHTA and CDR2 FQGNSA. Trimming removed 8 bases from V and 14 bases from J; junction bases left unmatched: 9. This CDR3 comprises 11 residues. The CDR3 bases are TGTGCCAGCGGTATCAGGGGGAAGAAGTTCTTC. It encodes CASGIRGKKFF.

This chain's CDR3 is CASSMDNRREQAFF. The CDR3 DNA is TGTGCCAGCAGCATGGACAACAGACGAGAACAAGCTTTCTTT. The chain is built from TRBV5-6 and TRBJ1-1; weak D call: TRBD1 (5 bases). Per the germline V gene, CDR1 is SGHDT and CDR2 is YYEEEE. The germline V and J ends were trimmed by 4 bases and 9 bases, with 19 bases remaining between them. The CDR3 consists of 14 residues.

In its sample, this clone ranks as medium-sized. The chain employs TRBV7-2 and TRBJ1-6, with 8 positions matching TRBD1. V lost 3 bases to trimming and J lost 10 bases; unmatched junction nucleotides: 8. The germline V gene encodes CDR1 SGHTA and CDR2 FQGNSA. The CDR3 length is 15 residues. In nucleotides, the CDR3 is TGTGCCAGCAGCTTCGGGACAGGACGGGGGTCACCCCTCCACTTT. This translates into CASSFGTGRGSPLHF.

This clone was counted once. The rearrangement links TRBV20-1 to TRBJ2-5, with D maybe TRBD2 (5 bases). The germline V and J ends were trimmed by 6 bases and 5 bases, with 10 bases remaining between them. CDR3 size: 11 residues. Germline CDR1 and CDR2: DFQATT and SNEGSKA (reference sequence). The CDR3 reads CSATRKETQYF. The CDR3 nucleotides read TGCAGTGCAACTAGAAAGGAGACCCAGTACTTC.

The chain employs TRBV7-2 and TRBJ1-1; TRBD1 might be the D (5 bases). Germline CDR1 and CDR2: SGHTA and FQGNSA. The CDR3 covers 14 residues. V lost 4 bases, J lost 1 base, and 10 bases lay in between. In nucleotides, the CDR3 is TGTGCCAGCAGCTCGGGACTTCCGAACACTGAAGCTTTCTTT. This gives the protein CASSSGLPNTEAFF.

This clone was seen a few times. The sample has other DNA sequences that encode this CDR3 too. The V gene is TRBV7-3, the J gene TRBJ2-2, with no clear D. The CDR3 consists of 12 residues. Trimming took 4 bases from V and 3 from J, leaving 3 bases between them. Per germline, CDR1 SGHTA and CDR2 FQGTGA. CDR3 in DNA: TGTGCCAGCAGCTCGTACACCGGGGAGCTGTTTTTT. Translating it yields CASSSYTGELFF.

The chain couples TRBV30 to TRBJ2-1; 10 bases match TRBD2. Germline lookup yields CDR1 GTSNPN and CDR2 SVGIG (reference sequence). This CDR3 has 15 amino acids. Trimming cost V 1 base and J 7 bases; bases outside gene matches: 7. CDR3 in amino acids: CAWSGLAGPRNEQFF. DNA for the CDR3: TGTGCCTGGAGTGGACTAGCGGGCCCTCGGAATGAGCAGTTCTTC.

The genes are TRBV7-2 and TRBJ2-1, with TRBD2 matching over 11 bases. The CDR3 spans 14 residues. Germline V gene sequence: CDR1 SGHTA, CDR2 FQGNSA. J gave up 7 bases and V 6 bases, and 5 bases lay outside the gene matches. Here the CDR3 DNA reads TGTGCCAGCAGACTGACTAGCGGGGCTAATGAGCAGTTCTTC. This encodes CASRLTSGANEQFF.

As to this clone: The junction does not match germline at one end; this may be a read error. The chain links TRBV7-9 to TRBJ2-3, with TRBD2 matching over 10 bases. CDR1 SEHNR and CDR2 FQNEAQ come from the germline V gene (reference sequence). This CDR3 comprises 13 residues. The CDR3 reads CASSPNPSGGPDF. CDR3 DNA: TGTGCCAGCAGCCCTAACCCTAGCGGGGGACCGGATTTT.